This T cell receptor (beta chain) is from a study of cytomegalovirus exposure and HLA in healthy donors. The CDR3 extends over 14 amino acids. Germline V lookup: CDR1 SGHRS, CDR2 YFSETQ. Trimming took 6 bases from V and 5 from J; bases not matched to a gene: 6. Findings and limits, study-wide: In a later analysis, HLA-associated beta chains showed higher expansion and lower generation probabilities than comparable chains. Published work reported that the classifier diagnosed cytomegalovirus status with high specificity and sensitivity.

PCR amplification relied on 60 Vbeta primers (plus 13 Jbeta primers). Clones were read by immunoSEQ multiplex PCR, and TCRdb kept only the in-frame ones, dropping some. The sample records roughly 120,000 clones, 80% being singletons. Concerning this clone itself: Its antigen is not known.

Sequencing input: PBMCs. The origin of this receptor is a male donor in good health and CMV-seronegative. The J gene is TRBJ2-7, the V gene TRBV5-1, with 12 bases matching TRBD1. The CDR3 bases are TGCGCCAGCACCACCGGGACAGGGGGCCACGAGCAGTACTTC. Protein product: CASTTGTGGHEQYF.